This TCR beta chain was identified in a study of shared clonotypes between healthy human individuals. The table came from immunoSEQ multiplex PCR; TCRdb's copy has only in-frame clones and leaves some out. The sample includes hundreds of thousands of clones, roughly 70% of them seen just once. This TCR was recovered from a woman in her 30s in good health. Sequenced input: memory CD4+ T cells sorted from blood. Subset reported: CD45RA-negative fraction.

The CDR3 nucleotides read TGCGCCAGCAGCCAAGTTGGGGTGGTCGGCCGGTGGGGAAGTCGTGGTGGTTACGAGCAGTACTTC. This translates into CASSQVGVVGRWGSRGGYEQYF. This chain connects TRBV4-1 to TRBJ2-7; no clear D gene. The germline CDR1 and CDR2 sequences are MGHRA and YSYEKL. CDR3 size: 22 residues. V was cut by 1 base and J by 4 bases, with 35 bases left in between.